This passage covers 26 T cell receptor beta chains from one sample sequenced in a study of beta chain features in type 1 diabetes (dated by TCRdb to 2016 to 2018). Here is what the overall study found, with its caveats: A moderate but significant shortening of TCRB CDR3 length was observed in type 1 diabetes patients in all four CD4+ subsets.

No antigen has been assigned to these receptors. Receptor libraries were prepared by the immunoSEQ multiplex PCR assay. The High Capacity cDNA Reverse Transcription Kit was used to reverse transcribe all of the isolated RNA, meaning that expressed TCRB transcripts were what got sequenced. TCRdb retrieved this table from immuneACCESS and kept in-frame rearrangements only. Not all clones are present; in checked studies, unresolved V genes account for under half, and no reason is known for the remainder. The sample records 55,000 to 85,000 clones, more than 45% of which are singletons. Of the sample, around 0.72% falls within the top ten clones. The sequencing input was central memory CD4+ T cells from blood. Receptors were obtained from a man younger than 45 with type 1 diabetes.

This clone has a handful of counts. The chain employs TRBV7-9 and TRBJ2-1; no clear D. The V gene's germline CDR1 is SEHNR and CDR2 FQNEAQ (reference sequence). Trimming removed 5 bases at V and 8 bases at J, with 10 bases between. The CDR3 totals 12 residues. The CDR3 sequence: CASSPDSYEQFF. The CDR3 bases are TGTGCCAGCAGCCCCGACTCATATGAGCAGTTCTTC.

The chain uses TRBV28 and TRBJ1-4, with D maybe TRBD1 (6 bases). The germline V gene has CDR1 MDHEN and CDR2 SYDVKM. The CDR3 totals 16 residues. The V gene lost 3 bases and the J gene lost 5 bases, with 16 bases spanning the gap. As DNA, the CDR3 is TGTGCCAGCAGTTTCCCGGGCAGGGGACGCAATGAAAAACTGTTTTTT. Translating gives CASSFPGRGRNEKLFF.

This clone was counted only a few times. The rearrangement joins TRBV18 to TRBJ2-5, with D maybe TRBD2 (6 bases). The CDR3 extends over 13 amino acids. The ends were cut back, 3 bases at V and 5 bases at J, with 10 bases in the middle. Germline lookup yields CDR1 KGHSH and CDR2 LQKENI. CDR3 DNA: TGTGCCAGCTCACCTGTGGAGGGGGAGACCCAGTACTTC. It yields the protein CASSPVEGETQYF.

This clone was picked up a small number of times. V is TRBV19 and J is TRBJ1-5, with TRBD1 identical over 7 bases. This CDR3 spans 15 amino acids. The germline V gene encodes CDR1 LNHDA and CDR2 SQIVND (reference sequence). V trimming: 4 bases; J trimming: 4 bases; junction bases outside the gene matches: 7. The CDR3 bases are TGTGCCAGTAGTACCGGACAGGCGCTGAATCAGCCCCAGCATTTT. Translation gives CASSTGQALNQPQHF.

In this sample, this clone turned up a few times. The chain uses TRBV11-2 and TRBJ2-1; possibly TRBD1 for D (6 bases). The CDR3 sequence is 15 residues long. V was cut by 4 bases and J by 2 bases, with 12 bases left in between. Germline assignment: CDR1 SGHAT and CDR2 FQNNGV. As DNA, the CDR3 is TGTGCCAGCAGCTCGGGACAAGGGACCTACAATGAGCAGTTCTTC. Protein sequence: CASSSGQGTYNEQFF.

This chain uses TRBV2 with TRBJ1-5, with D tentatively TRBD1 (6 bases). Trimming removed 7 bases at V and 1 base at J, with 8 bases between. Germline CDR1 is SNHLY and CDR2 is FYNNEI. The CDR3 has 13 amino acids. The CDR3 nucleotides are TGTGCCAGCACTGGACAGAGCAATCAGCCCCAGCATTTT. This translates into CASTGQSNQPQHF.

This chain links TRBV29-1 with TRBJ1-4; 8 bases align to TRBD1. V trimming: 4 bases; J trimming: 7 bases; junction bases outside the gene matches: 14. CDR3 length: 16 residues. CDR1 and CDR2 (germline): SQVTM, ANQGSEA. The CDR3 sequence: CSVGRRRGQGGEKLFF. The CDR3 DNA reads TGCAGCGTTGGACGGAGAAGAGGACAGGGTGGTGAAAAACTGTTTTTT. The full variable domain, completed using reference TRBV29-1 and TRBJ1-4, is SAVISQKPSRDICQRGTSLTIQCQVDSQVTMMFWYRQQPGQSLTLIATANQGSEATYESGFVIDKFPISRPNLTFSTLTVSNMSPEDSSIYLCSVGRRRGQGGEKLFFGSGTQLSVL.

The chain has TRBV19 and TRBJ2-2; the match to TRBD2 covers 11 bases. In germline, CDR1 is LNHDA, CDR2 SQIVND (reference sequence). V was clipped by 5 bases and J by 7 bases; unmatched bases: 12. The CDR3 covers 17 residues. As DNA, the CDR3 is TGTGCCAGTAGTCCCGAGGGACTAGCGGCCTCCATCGGGGAGCTGTTTTTT. Translated: CASSPEGLAASIGELFF.

This chain uses TRBV4-1 with TRBJ2-7; D is ambiguous. This CDR3 comprises 15 residues. Trimming left V 1 base short and J 1 base short, with 11 bases between. Germline V gene data show CDR1 as MGHRA and CDR2 as YSYEKL. This CDR3 reads CASSQVVIRSYEQYF. As DNA, the CDR3 is TGCGCCAGCAGCCAAGTGGTAATCCGGTCCTACGAGCAGTACTTC.

The CDR3 sequence is CASSYGTKYNEQFF. CDR3 DNA sequence: TGTGCCAGCAGTTACGGGACTAAATACAATGAGCAGTTCTTC. This rearrangement joins TRBV6-5 to TRBJ2-1; TRBD2 matches at 7 bases. V was pared by 2 bases and J by 4 bases, with 2 bases of the junction left unmatched. CDR1 MNHEY and CDR2 SVGAGI come from the germline V gene. There are 14 residues in the CDR3.

This clone has only a few counts. The chain is built from TRBV5-6 and TRBJ2-7; TRBD1 is a possible D gene (6 bases). CDR1 is SGHDT and CDR2 is YYEEEE in the germline V gene. The ends were cut back, 4 bases at V and 6 bases at J, with 8 bases in the middle. CDR3 length: 11 amino acids. The CDR3 DNA reads as TGTGCCAGCAGCGCCAGGGGCGAGCAGTACTTC. As protein: CASSARGEQYF.

The genes are TRBV6-5 and TRBJ1-2; a possible D gene is TRBD1 (5 bases). V lost 6 bases, J lost 3 bases, and 11 bases lay in between. The CDR3 loop spans 13 amino acids. Germline-derived CDR1 and CDR2 are MNHEY and SVGAGI. The CDR3 protein is CASRLQGDYGYTF. The CDR3 region has the DNA TGTGCCAGCAGACTTCAGGGTGACTATGGCTACACCTTC.

The genes are TRBV6-5 and TRBJ2-7, with 9 positions matching TRBD2. The germline gives CDR1 MNHEY, CDR2 SVGAGI. After removal of 2 bases from V and 6 bases from J, the junction contained 8 bases not matched to a gene. The CDR3 length is 15 residues. Written as DNA, the CDR3 is TGTGCCAGCAGTTACCTAGGGGCGGGAGGGGGCGAGCAGTACTTC. This translates into CASSYLGAGGGEQYF.

In this sample, this clone turned up a few times. V is TRBV2 and J is TRBJ2-1, with D perhaps TRBD1 (6 bases). The CDR3 is made up of 13 amino acids. Between the trimmed V and J ends, which lost 4 bases and 8 bases, there was a span of 12 bases. Germline-derived CDR1 and CDR2 are SNHLY and FYNNEI. Here the CDR3 reads CASSGDTGHEQFF. CDR3 coding DNA: TGTGCCAGCAGTGGGGACACTGGCCATGAGCAGTTCTTC.

This clone was detected a few times. V and J are TRBV5-4 and TRBJ2-1; 9 bases align to TRBD2. This CDR3 contains 16 residues. V lost 0 bases and J lost 2; bases outside the gene matches: 3. Germline values: CDR1 SGHNT, CDR2 YYREEE (reference sequence). CDR3 amino acids: CASSLGGLATYNEQFF. CDR3 bases: TGTGCCAGCAGCTTGGGGGGACTAGCTACCTACAATGAGCAGTTCTTC.

This clone was picked up a small number of times. The chain employs TRBV18 and TRBJ2-3; 9 bases fit TRBD1. CDR1 KGHSH and CDR2 LQKENI come from the germline V gene. The CDR3 contains 17 residues. Trimming at V came to 0 bases and at J to 5 bases, leaving 9 bases not matched to a gene. CDR3 in DNA: TGTGCCAGCTCACCACCAAGGCGGACAGGGGAGTTAGATACGCAGTATTTT. The encoded protein is CASSPPRRTGELDTQYF.

This clone was counted ten times or more. V usage is TRBV27 and J usage is TRBJ2-7, with TRBD1 identical over 8 bases. The germline CDR1 and CDR2 sequences are MNHEY and SMNVEV (reference sequence). The CDR3 is 15 residues long. V dropped 4 bases and J dropped 2; count of bases not matched to a gene: 7. CDR3 nucleotides: TGTGCCAGCAGTTCCGCTCGGACAGGGACCTACGAGCAGTACTTC. It codes for CASSSARTGTYEQYF.

The chain recombines TRBV5-1 with TRBJ2-3; possible D gene TRBD1, 6 bases. CDR3 length: 15 amino acids. Germline CDR1 reads SGHRS; CDR2 reads YFSETQ. Trimming pared 0 bases from V and 3 bases from J, leaving 11 bases between. The CDR3 is CASSLGGQRTDTQYF. DNA for the CDR3: TGCGCCAGCAGCTTGGGGGGACAAAGGACAGATACGCAGTATTTT.

The CDR3 reads CASSLKQANSPLHF. The CDR3, as DNA: TGTGCCAGCAGCTTAAAACAGGCGAATTCACCCCTCCACTTT. This chain connects TRBV7-9 to TRBJ1-6, with D maybe TRBD1 (5 bases). CDR1 SEHNR and CDR2 FQNEAQ come from the germline V gene (reference sequence). V gave up 2 bases and J gave up 7 bases, with 9 bases separating them. The CDR3 has 14 amino acids.

The gene calls are TRBV2 and TRBJ1-2; no clear D. Germline V gene data show CDR1 as SNHLY and CDR2 as FYNNEI. The length of the CDR3 is 15 residues. The V end lost 6 bases, the J end lost 0 bases, and 14 bases lay between the germline ends. Written as DNA, the CDR3 is TGTGCCAGCAGCGGGAACCTCCGTTCTAACTATGGCTACACCTTC. Amino acid sequence: CASSGNLRSNYGYTF.

The V call is TRBV9, the J call TRBJ1-5; D may be TRBD1 (5 bases). The V gene's germline CDR1 is SGDLS and CDR2 YYNGEE. The CDR3 is 14 residues long. V lost 5 bases, J lost 3 bases, and 12 bases lay in between. CDR3 nucleotides: TGTGCCAGCAGTAAGACAGATTCCAATCAGCCCCAGCATTTT. As protein: CASSKTDSNQPQHF.

J is TRBJ1-1 and V is TRBV4-1, with 7 bases fitting TRBD1. CDR3 size: 14 residues. CDR1 is MGHRA and CDR2 is YSYEKL in the germline V gene. V shed 2 bases and J 5 bases; nucleotides not matched to a gene: 5. CDR3 nucleotide sequence: TGCGCCAGCAGCCAACTCCGACAGGGAACTGAAGCTTTCTTT. As protein: CASSQLRQGTEAFF.

This clone was observed a handful of times. The V call is TRBV11-2, the J call TRBJ2-1; D remains ambiguous. The CDR3 covers 13 residues. V lost 5 bases and J lost 6, with 11 bases in between. CDR1 and CDR2 (germline): SGHAT, FQNNGV. The DNA for the CDR3 is TGTGCCAGCAGCATTTCCAGGCTCAATGAGCAGTTCTTC. Translating it yields CASSISRLNEQFF.

This clone was recorded a few times. The chain recombines TRBV7-2 with TRBJ2-3; 13 bases are shared with TRBD2. The trim removed 5 bases at V and 6 bases at J, leaving 11 bases unmatched. This CDR3 is built from 17 residues. The germline CDR1 and CDR2 sequences are SGHTA and FQGNSA. CDR3 amino acids: CASSRLPGLAGSDTQYF. CDR3 sequence (DNA): TGTGCCAGCAGCCGCCTTCCGGGACTAGCGGGATCCGATACGCAGTATTTT. The entire variable domain, with the rest obtained from reference TRBV7-2 and TRBJ2-3, is as follows: GAGVSQSPSNKVTEKGKDVELRCDPISGHTALYWYRQSLGQGLEFLIYFQGNSAPDKSGLPSDRFSAERTGGSVSTLTIQRTQQEDSAVYLCASSRLPGLAGSDTQYFGPGTRLTVL.

The chain is built from TRBV10-3 and TRBJ2-1; D is possibly TRBD2 (6 bases). CDR1 is ENHRY and CDR2 is SYGVKD in the germline V gene. This CDR3 comprises 15 residues. Trimming shortened V by 5 bases and J by 0 bases, and 11 bases separated the two germline ends. The CDR3 region has the DNA TGTGCCATCAGTTTCGGGGGAAGCTCCTACAATGAGCAGTTCTTC. Translating it yields CAISFGGSSYNEQFF.

About this clone itself: A much larger clonotype is one base distant, so this may be a read error. Other DNA sequences in the same sample also yield this CDR3. This chain uses TRBV10-3 with TRBJ2-2; 8 bases align to TRBD1. The CDR3 contains 14 residues. The junction had 2 bases not matched to a gene; V was cut back by 6 bases and J by 2 bases. The germline CDR1 and CDR2 sequences are ENHRY and SYGVKD. Written as DNA, the CDR3 is TGTGCCATCAGGGGACAGGTTAACACCGGGGAGCTGTTTTTT. Residues: CAIRGQVNTGELFF.